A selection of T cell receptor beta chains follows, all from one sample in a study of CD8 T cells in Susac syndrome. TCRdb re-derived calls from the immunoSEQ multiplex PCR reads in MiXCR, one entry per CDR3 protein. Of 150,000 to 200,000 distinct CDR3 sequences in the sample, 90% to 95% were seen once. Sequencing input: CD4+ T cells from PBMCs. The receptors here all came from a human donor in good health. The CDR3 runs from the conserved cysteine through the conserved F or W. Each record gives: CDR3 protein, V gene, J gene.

CDR3 protein: CAISDPGKEGETQYF; V gene: TRBV10-3; J gene: TRBJ2-5
CDR3 protein: CASSRDPLAGGETQYF; V gene: TRBV3-1; J gene: TRBJ2-5
CDR3 protein: CASSPQAGAHSYNEQFF; V gene: TRBV7-8; J gene: TRBJ2-1
CDR3 protein: CASSSLSSGGYNEQFF; V gene: TRBV7-3; J gene: TRBJ2-1
CDR3 protein: CASSLDIVRQETQYF; V gene: TRBV7-9; J gene: TRBJ2-5
CDR3 protein: CASSLRPKISTDTQYF; V gene: TRBV4-1; J gene: TRBJ2-3
CDR3 protein: CASSFGQTNTEAFF; V gene: TRBV7-9; J gene: TRBJ1-1
CDR3 protein: CASSQDFLSPGELFF; V gene: TRBV14; J gene: TRBJ2-2
CDR3 protein: CASSPRVGPNTEAFF; V gene: TRBV7-8; J gene: TRBJ1-1
CDR3 protein: CASSLVDRGSYLNDYEQYF; V gene: TRBV12-3/TRBV12-4; J gene: TRBJ2-7
CDR3 protein: CSATPGNNSPLHF; V gene: TRBV20-1; J gene: TRBJ1-6
CDR3 protein: CSVYEGLGADTQYF; V gene: TRBV20-1; J gene: TRBJ2-3
CDR3 protein: CASSFPPQDTQYF; V gene: TRBV12-3/TRBV12-4; J gene: TRBJ2-3
CDR3 protein: CASSPRTGRVSGELFF; V gene: TRBV19; J gene: TRBJ2-2
CDR3 protein: CASSGSLAGGFNEQFF; V gene: TRBV9; J gene: TRBJ2-1
CDR3 protein: CASGLGATNEKLFF; V gene: TRBV12-3/TRBV12-4; J gene: TRBJ1-4
CDR3 protein: CASGPTTGVTQYF; V gene: TRBV13; J gene: TRBJ2-5
CDR3 protein: CASREETGTGGSPLHF; V gene: TRBV3-1; J gene: TRBJ1-6
CDR3 protein: CASSRTSGRLGEQFF; V gene: TRBV6-1; J gene: TRBJ2-1
CDR3 protein: CASSDRTKDEQYF; V gene: TRBV5-1; J gene: TRBJ2-7
CDR3 protein: CASVGGGNYGYTF; V gene: TRBV2; J gene: TRBJ1-2
CDR3 protein: CASSLLNAGDRVSEQYF; V gene: TRBV6-1; J gene: TRBJ2-7
CDR3 protein: CASNLRGSTEAFF; V gene: TRBV7-2; J gene: TRBJ1-1
CDR3 protein: CASSQDLATVDEQYF; V gene: TRBV3-1; J gene: TRBJ2-7
CDR3 protein: CASSDGLAGEETQYF; V gene: TRBV5-1; J gene: TRBJ2-5
CDR3 protein: CASRKAGNQPQHF; V gene: TRBV6-5; J gene: TRBJ1-5
CDR3 protein: CASSQGMNTGELFF; V gene: TRBV5-1; J gene: TRBJ2-2
CDR3 protein: CASSFLFRGTSGFF; V gene: TRBV28; J gene: TRBJ1-1
CDR3 protein: CAWSLYSGVAIYF; V gene: TRBV30; J gene: TRBJ1-3
CDR3 protein: CSVTSGGLHEQYF; V gene: TRBV20-1; J gene: TRBJ2-7
CDR3 protein: CASSSSDRGETQYF; V gene: TRBV7-6; J gene: TRBJ2-5
CDR3 protein: CASSLGTGEGNTEAFF; V gene: TRBV7-9; J gene: TRBJ1-1
CDR3 protein: CASSQEAGLPGYTF; V gene: TRBV4-3; J gene: TRBJ1-2
CDR3 protein: CASSLAGGLYNEQFF; V gene: TRBV6-2/TRBV6-3; J gene: TRBJ2-1
CDR3 protein: CASDTGALDTEAFF; V gene: TRBV9; J gene: TRBJ1-1
CDR3 protein: CASSFPPDDGYTF; V gene: TRBV9; J gene: TRBJ1-2
CDR3 protein: CASSLENSPLHF; V gene: TRBV5-1; J gene: TRBJ1-6
CDR3 protein: CALKVPGQQSTQYF; V gene: TRBV30; J gene: TRBJ2-3
CDR3 protein: CASSPGTSGGFQETQYF; V gene: TRBV4-2; J gene: TRBJ2-5
CDR3 protein: CASSPFPSGGGETQYF; V gene: TRBV3-1; J gene: TRBJ2-5
CDR3 protein: CAIRGDRRSYEQYF; V gene: TRBV10-3; J gene: TRBJ2-7
CDR3 protein: CASSFWSGDFSMEGYTF; V gene: TRBV5-1; J gene: TRBJ1-2
CDR3 protein: CASSARGGAADTQYF; V gene: TRBV6-1; J gene: TRBJ2-3
CDR3 protein: CASSISPGTSNEKLFF; V gene: TRBV5-1; J gene: TRBJ1-4
CDR3 protein: CASTTPLPGQVRTGELFF; V gene: TRBV7-3; J gene: TRBJ2-2
CDR3 protein: CATSVGVGETQYF; V gene: TRBV24-1; J gene: TRBJ2-5
CDR3 protein: CASSPFGQRGDTGELFF; V gene: TRBV14; J gene: TRBJ2-2
CDR3 protein: CASSQDRGNSPLHF; V gene: TRBV18; J gene: TRBJ1-6
CDR3 protein: CASSSAGGYNEQFF; V gene: TRBV3-1; J gene: TRBJ2-1
CDR3 protein: CSARSGGGNYEQYF; V gene: TRBV20-1; J gene: TRBJ2-7
CDR3 protein: CASSGAGTHGNTIYF; V gene: TRBV9; J gene: TRBJ1-3
CDR3 protein: CASSQDILDQPQHF; V gene: TRBV3-1; J gene: TRBJ1-5